These 26 T cell receptor beta chains were all obtained from the same sample, sequenced in a study of beta chain features in type 1 diabetes. The investigators reverse transcribed all of the isolated RNA, so they sequenced expressed TCRB transcripts. The assay was immunoSEQ multiplex PCR, and TCRdb's table has in-frame clones only and misses some. The sample lists 150,000 to 160,000 clones, roughly 10% occurring once. Sequencing was carried out using central memory CD4+ T cells from blood. These receptors were obtained from a man between 18 and 29 years old in good health.

The sample holds a few counts of this clone. In the same sample, other DNA sequences code for this CDR3. The rearrangement links TRBV7-2 to TRBJ1-1, with D perhaps matching TRBD1 (6 bases). The V gene lost 5 bases and the J gene lost 5 bases, with 12 bases spanning the gap. The CDR3 runs to 13 residues. CDR1 SGHTA and CDR2 FQGNSA come from the germline V gene. CDR3 region: CASSPRTDTEAFF. The CDR3 nucleotides are TGTGCCAGCAGCCCGAGGACAGATACTGAAGCTTTCTTT. The variable domain in full, completed from reference TRBV7-2 and TRBJ1-1, reads GAGVSQSPSNKVTEKGKDVELRCDPISGHTALYWYRQSLGQGLEFLIYFQGNSAPDKSGLPSDRFSAERTGGSVSTLTIQRTQQEDSAVYLCASSPRTDTEAFFGQGTRLTVV.

The V gene is TRBV27, the J gene TRBJ2-7; 8 bases agree with TRBD1. J was trimmed by 1 base and V by 5 bases; bases with no gene match: 4. Germline assignment: CDR1 MNHEY and CDR2 SMNVEV (reference sequence). The CDR3 has 14 residues. The CDR3 region is CASSGTGSSYEQYF. CDR3 DNA: TGTGCCAGCAGTGGGACAGGTTCTTCCTACGAGCAGTACTTC.

This chain links TRBV7-2 with TRBJ1-6, with unresolved D. The CDR3 contains 16 residues. V was shortened by 3 bases and J by 3 bases, with 12 bases between the two germline ends. CDR1 and CDR2 from the germline V gene are SGHTA and FQGNSA. CDR3 region: CASSLGLSRYNSPLHF. CDR3 coding DNA: TGTGCCAGCAGCTTGGGGTTAAGCCGCTATAATTCACCCCTCCACTTT. Variable domain in full (rest from reference TRBV7-2 and TRBJ1-6): GAGVSQSPSNKVTEKGKDVELRCDPISGHTALYWYRQSLGQGLEFLIYFQGNSAPDKSGLPSDRFSAERTGGSVSTLTIQRTQQEDSAVYLCASSLGLSRYNSPLHFGNGTRLTVT.

This clone was seen more than once but under ten times. The chain uses TRBV29-1 and TRBJ1-1; TRBD1 is a possible D gene (6 bases). CDR1 SQVTM and CDR2 ANQGSEA come from the germline V gene. Trimming took 0 bases from V and 11 from J, leaving 13 bases between them. The CDR3 runs 12 residues. This chain's CDR3 is CSVEDLPTGAFF. CDR3 DNA sequence: TGCAGCGTTGAAGACTTACCAACAGGGGCTTTCTTT.

Only a few counts were recorded for this clone. This chain joins TRBV27 and TRBJ2-7; D is possibly TRBD2 (5 bases). Per the germline V gene, CDR1 is MNHEY and CDR2 is SMNVEV (reference sequence). V was cut by 4 bases and J by 0 bases, with 13 bases left in between. The CDR3 has 15 residues. The CDR3 DNA follows: TGTGCCAGCAGTTCTGCGGGCAGGAGCTCCTACGAGCAGTACTTC. Protein product: CASSSAGRSSYEQYF.

This clone was seen a few times. This chain uses TRBV10-3 with TRBJ2-1; no firm D call. V dropped 2 bases and J dropped 7 bases, with 3 bases sitting between them. The V gene's germline CDR1 is ENHRY and CDR2 SYGVKD. The CDR3 totals 11 residues. The CDR3 region is CAISENNEQFF. CDR3 nucleotide sequence: TGTGCCATCAGTGAGAATAATGAGCAGTTCTTC.

This chain joins TRBV4-3 and TRBJ2-2; no definite D call. Looked up from germline, CDR1 is LGHNA and CDR2 is YSLEER. CDR3 length: 15 amino acids. Trimming removed 0 bases from V and 6 bases from J, with 11 bases in between. In DNA form, the CDR3 reads TGCGCCAGCAGCCAAGATAGCACTAACGCCGGGGAGCTGTTTTTT. Protein product: CASSQDSTNAGELFF.

This clone was seen many times. The V and J genes are TRBV6-6 and TRBJ2-7, with 7 bases fitting TRBD2. V was pared by 2 bases and J by 2 bases, with 3 bases of the junction left unmatched. This CDR3 contains 14 residues. The germline CDR1 and CDR2 sequences are MNHNY and SVGAGI (reference sequence). The CDR3 loop is CASSYGDYPYEQYF. The DNA of the CDR3 is TGTGCCAGCAGTTACGGGGACTACCCCTACGAGCAGTACTTC.

This clone appeared a few times. The gene calls are TRBV9 and TRBJ2-3, with 7 nucleotides matching TRBD2. Germline loops: CDR1 SGDLS, CDR2 YYNGEE. CDR3 length: 16 residues. V lost 4 bases, J lost 2 bases, and 10 bases stayed unmatched. The CDR3 loop is CASSLDVAGITDTQYF. The CDR3 DNA follows: TGTGCCAGCAGCCTCGACGTAGCGGGCATCACAGATACGCAGTATTTT.

The J gene is TRBJ2-1, the V gene TRBV6-1; D remains ambiguous. V shed 0 bases and J shed 6 bases, with 9 bases lying between them. Germline V gene sequence: CDR1 MNHNS, CDR2 SASEGT. CDR3 length equals 14 residues. CDR3 nucleotides: TGTGCCAGCAGTGAAGCGCTTCTGGGCAATGAGCAGTTCTTC. It translates to CASSEALLGNEQFF.

This clone has only a few counts. CDR3 nucleotide sequence: TGTGCCTGGAAATTACTGGGGATAAATTCACCCCTCCACTTT. Residues: CAWKLLGINSPLHF. The chain links TRBV30 to TRBJ1-6; no definite D call. This CDR3 is 14 amino acids long. The germline CDR1 and CDR2 sequences are GTSNPN and SVGIG (reference sequence). Trimming took 4 bases from V and 7 from J, leaving 14 bases between them.

The chain links TRBV6-1 to TRBJ2-1; 7 positions agree with TRBD1. CDR1 and CDR2 from the germline V gene are MNHNS and SASEGT. The V and J ends lost 6 bases and 10 bases, in that order; junction bases with no gene match: 9. This CDR3 comprises 13 residues. The CDR3 sequence is CASRTPDRAEQFF. For the CDR3, the DNA is TGTGCCAGCAGAACCCCTGACAGGGCGGAGCAGTTCTTC.

The rearrangement links TRBV6-5 to TRBJ2-5, with 8 bases lining up with TRBD2. The CDR3 consists of 15 residues. J was trimmed by 5 bases and V by 5 bases; bases with no gene match: 10. Germline CDR1 and CDR2: MNHEY and SVGAGI. DNA for the CDR3: TGTGCCAGCAGTCGCCGCGGGGGGCTAGGGGAGACCCAGTACTTC. This translates into CASSRRGGLGETQYF.

This clone was observed a few times. The chain carries TRBV29-1 and TRBJ2-7, with 7 bases aligning to TRBD1. V trimming: 3 bases; J trimming: 0 bases; junction bases outside the gene matches: 8. CDR3 length: 15 amino acids. Looked up from germline, CDR1 is SQVTM and CDR2 is ANQGSEA. The CDR3 DNA sequence: TGCAGCGTTGATGGGCCAGGGGGTTACTCCTACGAGCAGTACTTC. Protein product: CSVDGPGGYSYEQYF.

The V gene is TRBV7-2, the J gene TRBJ2-3; weak D call: TRBD2 (5 bases). Deletions cut 4 bases from V and 3 bases from J, with 17 bases between. This CDR3 is 16 amino acids long. Germline V lookup: CDR1 SGHTA, CDR2 FQGNSA. The CDR3 sequence is CASSSLAAVVTDTQYF. The CDR3 region has the DNA TGTGCCAGCAGCTCGCTAGCCGCGGTGGTTACAGATACGCAGTATTTT.

Only a few counts were recorded for this clone. J is TRBJ1-2 and V is TRBV7-9, with 10 bases identical to TRBD1. The J segment lost 3 bases and the V segment lost 5 bases, leaving 15 bases of the junction unmatched. CDR1 and CDR2 (germline): SEHNR, FQNEAQ (reference sequence). This CDR3 has 18 amino acids. DNA for the CDR3: TGTGCCAGCAGCCCTTATGGCCGCGGGACAGGGGATGACTATGGCTACACCTTC. Residues: CASSPYGRGTGDDYGYTF.

This sequence joins TRBV15 and TRBJ1-2, with a possible D match to TRBD1 (6 bases). Trimming removed 0 bases at V and 6 bases at J, with 14 bases between. Germline assignment: CDR1 LNHNV and CDR2 YYDKDF (reference sequence). The CDR3 has 15 residues. The CDR3 DNA follows: TGTGCCACCAGCAGAGATCTCGACAGGCCGGATGGCTACACCTTC. Its translation is CATSRDLDRPDGYTF.

This clone was observed a handful of times. The rearrangement joins TRBV14 to TRBJ2-1, with 9 bases identical to TRBD2. The V and J ends lost 5 bases and 6 bases, in that order; junction bases with no gene match: 8. Germline-derived CDR1 and CDR2 are SGHDN and FVKESK. The CDR3 runs 15 residues. CDR3 in DNA: TGTGCCAGCAGCGGACAGCGGGGGGCCCGCAATGAGCAGTTCTTC. As protein: CASSGQRGARNEQFF. The full variable domain, rest sourced from reference TRBV14 and TRBJ2-1, is EAGVTQFPSHSVIEKGQTVTLRCDPISGHDNLYWYRRVMGKEIKFLLHFVKESKQDESGMPNNRFLAERTGGTYSTLKVQPAELEDSGVYFCASSGQRGARNEQFFGPGTRLTVL.

This chain connects TRBV2 to TRBJ2-1; 8 bases are a match to TRBD1. The CDR3 length is 14 residues. The V segment lost 4 bases and the J segment 1 base; nucleotides outside the gene matches: 0. Germline assignment: CDR1 SNHLY and CDR2 FYNNEI. The CDR3 nucleotides are TGTGCCAGCAGTGGGGACAGGTCCTACAATGAGCAGTTCTTC. As protein: CASSGDRSYNEQFF.

The chain combines TRBV30 with TRBJ2-4; perhaps TRBD1 as D (5 bases). The CDR3 is made up of 13 amino acids. Germline CDR1 GTSNPN, CDR2 SVGIG (reference sequence). Between the trimmed V and J ends, which lost 4 bases and 10 bases, there was a span of 17 bases. CDR3 nucleotides: TGTGCCTGGAACCCGCTTACAGGTTCGATTCAGTACTTC. It specifies CAWNPLTGSIQYF.

This clone was seen only a few times. The chain combines TRBV27 with TRBJ1-1; TRBD1 matches at 7 bases. This CDR3 region has 16 residues. The V gene end was trimmed by 3 bases and the J gene end by 0 bases; junction bases not matched to a gene: 7. Germline V gene data show CDR1 as MNHEY and CDR2 as SMNVEV (reference sequence). As DNA, the CDR3 is TGTGCCAGCAGTTTTAAGGGGGCCCGAATGAACACTGAAGCTTTCTTT. It translates to CASSFKGARMNTEAFF.

There are a few counts of this clone. The genes are TRBV7-9 and TRBJ1-2; D not certain. The V gene's germline CDR1 is SEHNR and CDR2 FQNEAQ (reference sequence). The CDR3 length is 12 residues. Trimming removed 6 bases at V and 10 bases at J, with 15 bases between. The CDR3: CASSYATTNYTF. The DNA for the CDR3 is TGTGCCAGCAGTTACGCCACGACTAACTACACCTTC.

The chain has TRBV14 and TRBJ2-3; 8 bases line up with TRBD1. Germline lookup yields CDR1 SGHDN and CDR2 FVKESK. Unmatched junction bases numbered 11, after V lost 5 bases and J lost 7 bases. The CDR3 is made up of 15 amino acids. The CDR3 is CASSLARTGIHTQYF. CDR3 DNA sequence: TGTGCCAGCAGCTTAGCCCGGACAGGGATCCATACGCAGTATTTT.

The gene calls are TRBV9 and TRBJ2-1; perhaps TRBD1 as D (5 bases). The ends were cut back, 0 bases at V and 9 bases at J, with 19 bases in the middle. The CDR3 has 16 amino acids. Germline values: CDR1 SGDLS, CDR2 YYNGEE. CDR3 bases: TGTGCCAGCAGCGTAGCTATTGCGACCAAAGGGGTTGAGCAGTTCTTC. Translated: CASSVAIATKGVEQFF.

The chain links TRBV9 to TRBJ1-2; 7 positions agree with TRBD1. V was clipped by 4 bases and J by 2 bases; unmatched bases: 2. Germline CDR1 and CDR2: SGDLS and YYNGEE. This CDR3 spans 13 amino acids. CDR3 in DNA: TGTGCCAGCAGCAAGGGACAGAACTATGGCTACACCTTC. It encodes CASSKGQNYGYTF.

A few counts support this clone. The chain has TRBV14 and TRBJ2-7; D uncertain. V was trimmed by 5 bases and J by 7 bases, leaving 9 bases between them. Germline lookup yields CDR1 SGHDN and CDR2 FVKESK. This CDR3 spans 11 amino acids. The CDR3 nucleotides read TGTGCCAGCAGCATGACCAGGGAGCAGTACTTC. Translating it yields CASSMTREQYF.